A single sample gave rise to the 17 T cell receptor beta chains below, sequenced in a study of blood T cell repertoires in COVID-19. TCRdb's copy holds only in-frame clones and misses some; the assay was immunoSEQ multiplex PCR. Of around 370,000 clones listed, around nine tenths were seen once; the top ten hold more than 3%. Sequencing input: peripheral blood. The source is a young woman who had recovered from COVID-19.

The genes are TRBV30 and TRBJ2-3, with TRBD2 identical over 8 bases. This CDR3 is 14 amino acids long. The junction had 8 bases not matched to a gene; V was cut back by 5 bases and J by 4 bases. The V gene's germline CDR1 is GTSNPN and CDR2 SVGIG (reference sequence). CDR3: CAWAGTRGSDTQYF. CDR3 sequence (DNA): TGTGCCTGGGCCGGGACTAGAGGGTCAGATACGCAGTATTTT.

This clone has just one count. The chain is built from TRBV29-1 and TRBJ2-1; a weak D match, TRBD2 (5 bases). The CDR3 is 13 amino acids. Trimming removed 3 bases at V and 0 bases at J, with 6 bases between. CDR1 is SQVTM, CDR2 ANQGSEA, per germline. CDR3 in amino acids: CSVDGSSYNEQFF. The CDR3 DNA reads as TGCAGCGTTGATGGGAGCTCCTACAATGAGCAGTTCTTC.

This chain links TRBV7-2 with TRBJ1-3; D is perhaps TRBD1 (6 bases). CDR3 length equals 18 residues. Trimming removed 3 bases at V and 4 bases at J, with 22 bases between. The germline CDR1 and CDR2 sequences are SGHTA and FQGNSA. In nucleotides, the CDR3 is TGTGCCAGCAGCTTCGCCCCAACCCGGGACACTAGAGGAAACACCATATATTTT. Amino acid sequence: CASSFAPTRDTRGNTIYF.

This CDR3 reads CASSLMRTGGYGYTF. CDR3 nucleotides: TGTGCCAGCAGCTTAATGAGGACAGGGGGCTATGGCTACACCTTC. V gene TRBV7-2 combines with J gene TRBJ1-2; 10 nucleotides agree with TRBD1. The V gene end was trimmed by 2 bases and the J gene end by 4 bases; junction bases not matched to a gene: 4. Per germline, CDR1 SGHTA and CDR2 FQGNSA. The CDR3 runs 15 residues. Drawing the rest from reference TRBV7-2 and TRBJ1-2, the complete variable domain is GAGVSQSPSNKVTEKGKDVELRCDPISGHTALYWYRQSLGQGLEFLIYFQGNSAPDKSGLPSDRFSAERTGGSVSTLTIQRTQQEDSAVYLCASSLMRTGGYGYTFGSGTRLTVV.

CDR3 amino acids: CASSTRSGTQYF. The CDR3 DNA is TGTGCCAGCAGCACCCGGAGCGGAACGCAGTATTTT. The chain has TRBV7-8 and TRBJ2-3; D is perhaps TRBD2 (5 bases). The length of the CDR3 is 12 residues. With 5 bases removed from V and 9 bases from J, the gap between germline ends came to 12 bases. Germline V gene sequence: CDR1 SGHVS, CDR2 FQNEAQ.

This rearrangement joins TRBV30 to TRBJ1-2; 8 bases are shared with TRBD1. Germline V gene sequence: CDR1 GTSNPN, CDR2 SVGIG (reference sequence). This CDR3 has 14 amino acids. V lost 0 bases to trimming and J lost 4 bases; unmatched junction nucleotides: 4. The CDR3 DNA reads TGTGCCTGGAGTGTCCGACAGGGGTCCTATGGCTACACCTTC. Amino acid sequence: CAWSVRQGSYGYTF.

The rearrangement links TRBV9 to TRBJ1-2; D remains unclear. CDR1 SGDLS and CDR2 YYNGEE come from the germline V gene. The CDR3 has 14 residues. V was shortened by 4 bases and J by 2 bases, with 12 bases between the two germline ends. In DNA, the CDR3 is TGTGCCAGCAGCCCCTCGGGGATGAACTATGGCTACACCTTC. Its translation is CASSPSGMNYGYTF.

The rearrangement joins TRBV5-1 to TRBJ1-1; weak D call: TRBD1 (6 bases). The V and J ends lost 5 bases and 11 bases respectively, with 19 bases between them. CDR3 length equals 13 residues. Germline CDR1 is SGHRS and CDR2 is YFSETQ. As DNA, the CDR3 is TGCGCCAGCAGTCGTGGGCAGGGGACGTTTGCTTTCTTT. This translates into CASSRGQGTFAFF.

This clone came up once. The gene calls are TRBV3-1 (or the pseudogene TRBV3-2) and TRBJ2-6; TRBD1 aligns across 7 bases. Germline CDR1 is LGHDT and CDR2 is YNNKEL (reference sequence). J gave up 3 bases and V 5 bases, and 4 bases lay outside the gene matches. The CDR3 is 15 amino acids. The CDR3 loop is CASSTGASGANVLTF. The CDR3 nucleotides are TGTGCCAGCAGCACAGGGGCGAGTGGGGCCAACGTCCTGACTTTC.

V and J are TRBV18 and TRBJ1-4, with TRBD1 matching over 7 bases. The CDR3 sequence is 15 residues long. Germline trimming cut 4 bases from V and 0 bases from J; bases unmatched to any gene: 2. Germline CDR1 KGHSH, CDR2 LQKENI. The CDR3, as DNA: TGTGCCAGCTCACAGGGACAGCCAACTAATGAAAAACTGTTTTTT. This gives the protein CASSQGQPTNEKLFF.

The CDR3 DNA reads TGTGCCAGCAGCGTCGTATCCTACAATGAGCAGTTCTTC. Amino acids: CASSVVSYNEQFF. The V and J genes are TRBV11-3 and TRBJ2-1; no clear D gene. The V gene lost 5 bases and the J gene lost 1 base, with 6 bases spanning the gap. The length of the CDR3 is 13 residues. Germline loops: CDR1 SGHNT, CDR2 YENEEA.

A remark on this clone: Other DNA sequences of this sample code for an identical CDR3. The chain uses TRBV5-1 and TRBJ2-5, with D tentatively TRBD1 (5 bases). V dropped 1 base and J dropped 4 bases, with 8 bases sitting between them. Germline V lookup: CDR1 SGHRS, CDR2 YFSETQ. The CDR3 extends over 13 amino acids. The CDR3 loop is CASSLQGRETQYF. The DNA of the CDR3 is TGCGCCAGCAGCTTGCAGGGTCGAGAGACCCAGTACTTC. The complete variable domain, with remaining parts taken from reference TRBV5-1 and TRBJ2-5, reads KAGVTQTPRYLIKTRGQQVTLSCSPISGHRSVSWYQQTPGQGLQFLFEYFSETQRNKGNFPGRFSGRQFSNSRSEMNVSTLELGDSALYLCASSLQGRETQYFGPGTRLLVL.

The chain combines TRBV7-2 with TRBJ1-1, with no clear D. The CDR3 loop spans 15 amino acids. CDR1 is SGHTA, CDR2 FQGNSA, per germline. V gave up 1 base and J gave up 0 bases, with 9 bases separating them. The CDR3: CASSLDTAMNTEAFF. DNA for the CDR3: TGTGCCAGCAGCTTAGACACAGCAATGAACACTGAAGCTTTCTTT.

The chain carries TRBV7-2 and TRBJ2-1, with 7 bases fitting TRBD2. V shed 4 bases and J 2 bases; nucleotides not matched to a gene: 8. The CDR3 has 16 residues. The V gene's germline CDR1 is SGHTA and CDR2 FQGNSA. This CDR3 reads CASSSKRLAAYNEQFF. The CDR3 bases are TGTGCCAGCAGCTCCAAACGGCTAGCGGCCTACAATGAGCAGTTCTTC.

The J gene is TRBJ2-4, the V gene TRBV2, with 16 bases identical to TRBD2. The CDR3 runs 19 residues. Looked up from germline, CDR1 is SNHLY and CDR2 is FYNNEI. V trimming: 5 bases; J trimming: 0 bases; junction bases outside the gene matches: 7. The CDR3 loop reads CASSRGTSGRAGAKNIQYF. In nucleotides, the CDR3 is TGTGCCAGCAGTCGGGGGACTAGCGGGAGGGCCGGAGCCAAAAACATTCAGTACTTC.

The chain recombines TRBV15 with TRBJ2-2, with 12 bases aligning to TRBD2. The CDR3 extends over 17 amino acids. With 5 bases clipped from V and 5 bases from J, the junction kept 9 bases outside the gene matches. Germline CDR1 reads LNHNV; CDR2 reads YYDKDF (reference sequence). The CDR3 spells CATSDPRTSGRTGELFF. As DNA, the CDR3 is TGTGCCACCAGCGATCCCCGAACTAGCGGGAGGACCGGGGAGCTGTTTTTT.

This clone was seen once. The chain couples TRBV6-5 to TRBJ2-7; no firm D call. With 6 bases removed from V and 2 bases from J, the gap between germline ends came to 14 bases. The CDR3 runs 14 residues. Germline V CDR1 and CDR2: MNHEY, SVGAGI. CDR3 sequence: CASRNNGLTYEQYV. The CDR3 DNA reads as TGTGCCAGCAGGAATAACGGGTTGACCTACGAGCAGTACGTC.